Below, 26 T cell receptor beta chains from the same sample are listed, as sequenced in a study of patients and donors after allogeneic stem cell transplantation. TCRdb called the RT-PCR reads again in MiXCR, with one record for every CDR3 protein. The profile shows some 150,000 distinct CDR3 sequences, approximately 35% of them singletons. The sequenced sample was blood, either unsorted or a sorted T cell fraction (not recorded which). These receptors were taken from a human donor who was either an allogeneic HSCT recipient or a stem cell or donor lymphocyte infusion donor (not recorded which). It is not recorded whose cells these are; they may come from a transplant donor.

This clonotype was detected a few times. The chain combines TRBV7-2 with TRBJ1-4; TRBD1 aligns across 8 bases. The V gene's germline CDR1 is SGHTA and CDR2 FQGNSA. V lost 5 bases to trimming and J lost 0 bases; unmatched junction nucleotides: 14. The CDR3 is 19 amino acids. The CDR3 DNA follows: TGTGCCAGCAGCCGTAGACAGGGACAGGCTCTTGCAACTAATGAAAAACTGTTTTTT. Translating it yields CASSRRQGQALATNEKLFF.

V usage is TRBV20-1 and J usage is TRBJ2-1; 7 bases align to TRBD2. Trimming took 3 bases from V and 8 from J; bases not matched to a gene: 13. The length of the CDR3 is 15 residues. Germline CDR1 and CDR2: DFQATT and SNEGSKA (reference sequence). This chain's CDR3 is CSASRGGRGFDEQFF. CDR3 bases: TGCAGTGCTAGTCGGGGCGGGCGGGGGTTCGATGAGCAGTTCTTC.

The chain combines TRBV27 with TRBJ2-7; no definite D call. This CDR3 is 10 amino acids long. Looked up from germline, CDR1 is MNHEY and CDR2 is SMNVEV (reference sequence). The CDR3 loop reads CTHPPHEQYF. The CDR3 DNA is TGTACCCACCCTCCGCACGAGCAGTACTTC.

This chain joins TRBV11-2 and TRBJ1-1; TRBD1 matches at 8 bases. Germline V gives CDR1 SGHAT, CDR2 FQNNGV. The CDR3 sequence is 16 residues long. Unmatched junction bases numbered 12, after V lost 5 bases and J lost 4 bases. In nucleotides, the CDR3 is TGTGCCAGCAGCGGACCGACTCCAGGGGGCAGCACTGAAGCTTTCTTT. Its translation: CASSGPTPGGSTEAFF.

V gene TRBV29-1 combines with J gene TRBJ1-2, with TRBD1 identical over 7 bases. Germline V lookup: CDR1 SQVTM, CDR2 ANQGSEA. This CDR3 has 14 residues. Unmatched junction bases numbered 10, after V lost 6 bases and J lost 3 bases. The DNA of the CDR3 is TGCAGCGTCCCGTTGGCGGACAGGTACTATGGCTACACCTTC. The encoded protein is CSVPLADRYYGYTF.

The rearrangement links TRBV3-1 to TRBJ2-3; possibly TRBD2 for D (5 bases). The CDR3 covers 11 residues. Per germline, CDR1 LGHDT and CDR2 YNNKEL (reference sequence). Deletions cut 6 bases from V and 7 bases from J, with 8 bases between. In DNA, the CDR3 is TGTGCCAGCAGGAGCGGATATACGCAGTATTTT. Protein product: CASRSGYTQYF.

The chain couples TRBV20-1 to TRBJ2-7; no clear D gene. CDR1 and CDR2 (germline): DFQATT, SNEGSKA (reference sequence). The CDR3 runs to 8 residues. The CDR3 sequence: CSPTPQYF. The CDR3 coding sequence is TGCAGCCCGACACCGCAGTACTTC.

In the case of this clonotype: This sequence may be a read error, since a much larger clone differs from it by one base. The rearrangement joins TRBV15 to TRBJ1-2; the D is unclear. In germline, CDR1 is LNHNV, CDR2 YYDKDF (reference sequence). This CDR3 spans 18 amino acids. The CDR3 sequence is CATRRDLGRFDLNYGYTF. CDR3 DNA: TGTGCCACCAGAAGAGATCTTGGTCGCTTCGATCTTAACTATGGCTACACCTTC.

V and J are TRBV28 and TRBJ2-1; 9 positions match TRBD1. Per the germline V gene, CDR1 is MDHEN and CDR2 is SYDVKM. This CDR3 is 17 amino acids long. Unmatched junction bases numbered 13, after V lost 5 bases and J lost 5 bases. The CDR3 sequence is CASSGRSGDRVDNEQFF. CDR3 coding DNA: TGTGCCAGCAGTGGCCGTTCAGGGGACAGGGTGGACAATGAGCAGTTCTTC.

The rearrangement uses TRBV10-3 and TRBJ1-1, with a possible D match to TRBD1 (6 bases). From germline, CDR1 is ENHRY and CDR2 SYGVKD. The V and J ends lost 6 bases and 4 bases respectively, with 18 bases between them. This CDR3 spans 15 amino acids. Here the CDR3 DNA reads TGTGCCATCAGCCCCGCCGGGGACACGGGCACTGAAGCTTTCTTT. Amino acids: CAISPAGDTGTEAFF.

V and J are TRBV9 and TRBJ1-1; 7 bases map to TRBD1. The CDR3 spans 15 residues. CDR1 and CDR2 (germline): SGDLS, YYNGEE. V dropped 0 bases and J dropped 5; count of bases not matched to a gene: 7. The CDR3 DNA reads TGTGCCAGCAGCGTAGAAGTAGGGGGCGAAACTGAAGCTTTCTTT. Translated, it gives CASSVEVGGETEAFF.

The genes are TRBV9 and TRBJ1-1; no clear D. Germline V gene lookup returns CDR1 SGDLS and CDR2 YYNGEE. V lost 0 bases, J lost 4 bases, and 10 bases lay in between. This CDR3 spans 14 amino acids. The CDR3, as DNA: TGTGCCAGCAGCGTAGCTATGGGCGGCACTGAAGCTTTCTTT. This sequence encodes CASSVAMGGTEAFF. Full variable domain (rest looked up from reference TRBV9 and TRBJ1-1): DSGVTQTPKHLITATGQRVTLRCSPRSGDLSVYWYQQSLDQGLQFLIQYYNGEERAKGNILERFSAQQFPDLHSELNLSSLELGDSALYFCASSVAMGGTEAFFGQGTRLTVV.

This clonotype turned up a few times. V and J are TRBV12-3 or TRBV12-4 and TRBJ1-5, with 8 bases aligning to TRBD1. The CDR3 is made up of 15 amino acids. J gave up 0 bases and V 8 bases, and 6 bases lay outside the gene matches. CDR3 residues: CASGTGTHSNQPQHF. CDR3 DNA sequence: TGTGCCAGCGGGACAGGAACCCATAGCAATCAGCCCCAGCATTTT.

This clonotype appeared a few times. The chain couples TRBV5-6 to TRBJ2-3, with D perhaps TRBD2 (6 bases). The CDR3 sequence is 13 residues long. The germline V gene encodes CDR1 SGHDT and CDR2 YYEEEE. Deletions cut 6 bases from V and 3 bases from J, with 11 bases between. This CDR3 reads CASTPGRTDTQYF. The CDR3, as DNA: TGTGCCAGCACCCCGGGGAGGACAGATACGCAGTATTTT.

Turning to this clonotype: Because it lacks the conserved phenylalanine or tryptophan at the end, this CDR3 is likely a read error. The chain uses TRBV12-3 or TRBV12-4 and TRBJ1-5; D is undetermined. The germline V and J ends were trimmed by 6 bases and 4 bases, with 4 bases remaining between them. This CDR3 is 11 amino acids long. The CDR3 nucleotides read TGTGCCAGCAGCCGAAATCAGCCCCAGCATTTG. Encoded protein: CASSRNQPQHL.

The rearrangement uses TRBV12-3 or TRBV12-4 and TRBJ1-1; D is ambiguous. The CDR3 runs 14 residues. V was trimmed by 3 bases and J by 1 base, leaving 9 bases between them. This CDR3 is CASSFYLGNTEAFF. CDR3 sequence (DNA): TGTGCCAGCAGTTTTTACCTCGGGAACACTGAAGCTTTCTTT.

The chain couples TRBV7-9 to TRBJ2-2; D is ambiguous. The CDR3 covers 11 residues. The ends were cut back, 5 bases at V and 7 bases at J, with 5 bases in the middle. The V gene's germline CDR1 is SEHNR and CDR2 FQNEAQ (reference sequence). CDR3 sequence (DNA): TGTGCCAGCAGCATTATCGGGGAGCTGTTTTTT. Translation gives CASSIIGELFF.

V usage is TRBV27 and J usage is TRBJ1-5; tentative D call: TRBD1 (6 bases). There are 14 residues in the CDR3. Trimming took 7 bases from V and 3 from J, leaving 13 bases between them. CDR1 MNHEY and CDR2 SMNVEV come from the germline V gene (reference sequence). The CDR3 sequence is CASTSTGLNQPQHF. In DNA, the CDR3 is TGTGCCAGCACCTCGACAGGACTCAATCAGCCCCAGCATTTT.

This clonotype was found many times. V and J are TRBV12-3 or TRBV12-4 and TRBJ1-5; TRBD1 matches 7 bases. V trimming: 4 bases; J trimming: 4 bases; junction bases outside the gene matches: 1. This CDR3 has 13 amino acids. The DNA for the CDR3 is TGTGCCAGCAGTTGGGGACAGAATCAGCCCCAGCATTTT. Translated: CASSWGQNQPQHF.

J is TRBJ2-3 and V is TRBV24-1; no firm D call. The length of the CDR3 is 16 residues. Trimming removed 2 bases at V and 1 base at J, with 12 bases between. Germline-derived CDR1 and CDR2 are KGHDR and SFDVKD. The CDR3 loop is CATSDSVRSGTDTQYF. The CDR3 DNA reads as TGTGCCACCAGTGATTCGGTGAGGAGTGGCACAGATACGCAGTATTTT.

The J gene is TRBJ1-2, the V gene TRBV7-8; TRBD1 matches 11 bases. The CDR3 loop spans 14 amino acids. The ends lost 7 bases at V and 3 bases at J; junction bases unmatched: 4. Germline CDR1 and CDR2: SGHVS and FQNEAQ. CDR3 DNA: TGTGCCAGCACCGTGGACAGGGGGCACTATGGCTACACCTTC. This encodes CASTVDRGHYGYTF.

This rearrangement joins TRBV6-5 to TRBJ1-2; tentatively, D is TRBD1 (6 bases). V was cut by 2 bases and J by 3 bases, with 10 bases left in between. The CDR3 consists of 14 residues. CDR1 MNHEY and CDR2 SVGAGI come from the germline V gene. CDR3 nucleotides: TGTGCCAGCAGTTACAGGGGGGTGGACTATGGCTACACCTTC. Translation: CASSYRGVDYGYTF.

This clonotype appeared a few times. The chain couples TRBV6-6 to TRBJ1-5; D not certain. Looked up from germline, CDR1 is MNHNY and CDR2 is SVGAGI (reference sequence). The CDR3 length is 11 residues. V shed 4 bases and J shed 7 bases, with 5 bases lying between them. In DNA, the CDR3 is TGTGCCAGCAGTTCAGAACAGCCCCAGCATTTT. Translating it yields CASSSEQPQHF.

This clonotype has just one count. The gene calls are TRBV18 and TRBJ2-5; D is uncertain. Per the germline V gene, CDR1 is KGHSH and CDR2 is LQKENI. V lost 3 bases and J 0 bases, leaving 11 bases between the germline ends. The CDR3 runs 15 residues. The CDR3 nucleotides read TGTGCCAGCTCACCTACGCCCGCCTACCAAGAGACCCAGTACTTC. Translating gives CASSPTPAYQETQYF.

The J gene is TRBJ2-5, the V gene TRBV28; 12 positions match TRBD1. With V trimmed by 4 bases and J by 4 bases, 7 bases remained unmatched. The CDR3 consists of 16 residues. Germline V lookup: CDR1 MDHEN, CDR2 SYDVKM. The CDR3 nucleotides are TGTGCCAGCAGTTCGCTCGGGACAGGGGGCAGAGAGACCCAGTACTTC. Protein: CASSSLGTGGRETQYF.

In its sample, this clonotype was seen a few times. The genes are TRBV6-1 and TRBJ1-5, with D possibly being TRBD1 (5 bases). The CDR3 has 15 amino acids. Trimming stripped 0 bases from V and 3 bases from J, with 9 bases between. The germline V gene has CDR1 MNHNS and CDR2 SASEGT. Written as DNA, the CDR3 is TGTGCCAGCAGTGAAGCCCGGGGGTCCAATCAGCCCCAGCATTTT. Its protein product is CASSEARGSNQPQHF.